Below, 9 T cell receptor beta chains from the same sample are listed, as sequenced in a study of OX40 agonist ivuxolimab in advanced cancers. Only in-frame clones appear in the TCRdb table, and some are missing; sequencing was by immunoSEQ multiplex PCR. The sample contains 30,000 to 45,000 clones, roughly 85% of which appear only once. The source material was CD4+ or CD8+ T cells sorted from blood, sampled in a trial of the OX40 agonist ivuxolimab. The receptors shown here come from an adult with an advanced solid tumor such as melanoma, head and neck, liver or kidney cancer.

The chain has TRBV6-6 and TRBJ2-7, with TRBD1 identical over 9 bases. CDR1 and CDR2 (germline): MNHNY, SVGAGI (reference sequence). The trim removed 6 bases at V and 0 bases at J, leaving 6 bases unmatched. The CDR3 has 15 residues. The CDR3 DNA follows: TGTGCCAGCAGAAACGGACAGGGGACCTCCTACGAGCAGTACTTC. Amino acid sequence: CASRNGQGTSYEQYF.

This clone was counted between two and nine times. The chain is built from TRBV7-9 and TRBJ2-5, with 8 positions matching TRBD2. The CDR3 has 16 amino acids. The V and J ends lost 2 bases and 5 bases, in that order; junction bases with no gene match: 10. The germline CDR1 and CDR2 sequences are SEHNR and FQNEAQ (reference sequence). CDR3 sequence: CASSLTAGEDWETQYF. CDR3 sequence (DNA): TGTGCCAGCAGCTTAACAGCGGGAGAAGATTGGGAGACCCAGTACTTC.

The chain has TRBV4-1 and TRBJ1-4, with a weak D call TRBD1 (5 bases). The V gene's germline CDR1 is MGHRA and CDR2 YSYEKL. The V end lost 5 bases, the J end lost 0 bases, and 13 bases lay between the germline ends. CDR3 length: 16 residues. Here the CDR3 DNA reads TGCGCCAGCAGCTCGACAGTGATTACAACTAATGAAAAACTGTTTTTT. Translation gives CASSSTVITTNEKLFF.

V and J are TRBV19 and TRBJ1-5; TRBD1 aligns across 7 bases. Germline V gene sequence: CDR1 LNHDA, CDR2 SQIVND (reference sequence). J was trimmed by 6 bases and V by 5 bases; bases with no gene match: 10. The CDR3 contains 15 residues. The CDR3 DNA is TGTGCCAGTAGTTCTACAGGGGCGCGCGGTCAGCCCCAGCATTTT. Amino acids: CASSSTGARGQPQHF.

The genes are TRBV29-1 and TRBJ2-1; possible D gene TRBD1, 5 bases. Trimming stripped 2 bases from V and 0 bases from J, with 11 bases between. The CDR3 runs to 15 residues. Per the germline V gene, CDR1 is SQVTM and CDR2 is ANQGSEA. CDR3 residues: CSVELQASSYNEQFF. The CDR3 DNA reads TGCAGCGTTGAACTACAGGCCAGCTCCTACAATGAGCAGTTCTTC.

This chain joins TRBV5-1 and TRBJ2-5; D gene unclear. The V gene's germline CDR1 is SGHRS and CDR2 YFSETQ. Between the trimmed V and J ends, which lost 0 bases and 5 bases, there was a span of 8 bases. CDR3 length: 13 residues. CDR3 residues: CASSLAMGETQYF. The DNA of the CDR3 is TGCGCCAGCAGCTTGGCCATGGGGGAGACCCAGTACTTC.

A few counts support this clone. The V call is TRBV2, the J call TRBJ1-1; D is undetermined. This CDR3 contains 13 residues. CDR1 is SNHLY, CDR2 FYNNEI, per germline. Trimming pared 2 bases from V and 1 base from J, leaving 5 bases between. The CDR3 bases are TGTGCCAGCAGTGAACAGAGGAACACTGAAGCTTTCTTT. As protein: CASSEQRNTEAFF.

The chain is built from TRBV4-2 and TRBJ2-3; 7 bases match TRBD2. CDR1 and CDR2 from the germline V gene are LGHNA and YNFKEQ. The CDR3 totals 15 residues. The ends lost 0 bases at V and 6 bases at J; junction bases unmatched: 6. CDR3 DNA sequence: TGTGCCAGCAGCCAAGACTGGCGGGAGTGGGATACGCAGTATTTT. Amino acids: CASSQDWREWDTQYF.

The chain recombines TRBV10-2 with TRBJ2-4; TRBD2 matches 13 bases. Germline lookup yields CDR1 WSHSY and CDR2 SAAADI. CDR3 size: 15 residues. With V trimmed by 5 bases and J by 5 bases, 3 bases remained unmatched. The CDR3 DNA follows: TGCGCCAGCAGTCCCGGACTAGCGGGGGAAAACATTCAGTACTTC. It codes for CASSPGLAGENIQYF.